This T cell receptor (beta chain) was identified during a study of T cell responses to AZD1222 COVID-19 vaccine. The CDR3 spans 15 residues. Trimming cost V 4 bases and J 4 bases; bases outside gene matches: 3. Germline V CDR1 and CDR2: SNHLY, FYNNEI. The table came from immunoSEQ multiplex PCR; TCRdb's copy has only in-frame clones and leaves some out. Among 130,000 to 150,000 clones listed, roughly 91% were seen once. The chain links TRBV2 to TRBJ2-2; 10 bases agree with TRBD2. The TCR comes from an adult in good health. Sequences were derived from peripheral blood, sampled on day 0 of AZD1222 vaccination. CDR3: CASSASGSPTGELFF. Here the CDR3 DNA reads TGTGCCAGCAGTGCTAGCGGGAGCCCCACCGGGGAGCTGTTTTTT.